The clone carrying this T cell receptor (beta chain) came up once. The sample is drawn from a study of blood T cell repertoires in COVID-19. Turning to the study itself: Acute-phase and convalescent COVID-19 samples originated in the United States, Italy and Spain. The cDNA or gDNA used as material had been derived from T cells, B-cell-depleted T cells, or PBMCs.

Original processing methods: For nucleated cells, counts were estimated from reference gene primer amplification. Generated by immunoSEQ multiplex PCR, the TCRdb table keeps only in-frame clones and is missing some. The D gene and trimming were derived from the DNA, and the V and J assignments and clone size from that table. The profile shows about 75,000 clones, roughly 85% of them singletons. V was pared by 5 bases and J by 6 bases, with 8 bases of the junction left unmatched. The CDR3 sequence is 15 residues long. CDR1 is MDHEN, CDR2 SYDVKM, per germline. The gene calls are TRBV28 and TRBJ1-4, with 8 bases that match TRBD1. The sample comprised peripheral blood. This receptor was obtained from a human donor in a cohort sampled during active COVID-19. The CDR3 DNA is TGTGCCAGCAGTCGACCGACAGGGGATGATGAAAAACTGTTTTTT. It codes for CASSRPTGDDEKLFF. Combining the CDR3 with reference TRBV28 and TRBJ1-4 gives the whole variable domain DVKVTQSSRYLVKRTGEKVFLECVQDMDHENMFWYRQDPGLGLRLIYFSYDVKMKEKGDIPEGYSVSREKKERFSLILESASTNQTSMYLCASSRPTGDDEKLFFGSGTQLSVL.